These 18 T cell receptor beta chains were sequenced from one sample in a study of beta chain features in type 1 diabetes. All of the isolated RNA was reverse transcribed, so expressed TCRB transcripts were sequenced. The protocol was immunoSEQ multiplex PCR, while the TCRdb copy is restricted to in-frame clones and leaves out a portion. The sample comprises over 700,000 clones, under 20% of which are singletons, and 0.02% to 0.03% rests with the top ten. Sequenced sample: naive CD4+ T cells from blood. The source of these receptors is a woman younger than 30 in good health.

The chain recombines TRBV7-9 with TRBJ1-2; D ambiguous. V gave up 5 bases and J gave up 1 base, with 11 bases separating them. The CDR3 totals 14 residues. In germline, CDR1 is SEHNR, CDR2 FQNEAQ (reference sequence). The CDR3 nucleotides read TGTGCCAGCAGCGGTAGAGGGCTTAACTATGGCTACACCTTC. Translated: CASSGRGLNYGYTF.

The rearrangement uses TRBV5-6 and TRBJ2-5; TRBD1 might be the D (6 bases). Germline CDR1 and CDR2: SGHDT and YYEEEE. CDR3 size: 17 residues. The V gene lost 3 bases and the J gene lost 1 base, with 19 bases spanning the gap. The CDR3 DNA reads TGTGCCAGCAGCTCTACAGGGTATGGTGCGACCCAAGAGACCCAGTACTTC. As protein: CASSSTGYGATQETQYF.

This clone has a single count. The chain uses TRBV4-1 and TRBJ2-1, with D possibly TRBD1 on 5 matching bases. The germline CDR1 and CDR2 sequences are MGHRA and YSYEKL. CDR3 length equals 13 residues. Between the trimmed V and J ends, which lost 8 bases and 5 bases, there was a span of 13 bases. CDR3 loop: CASARAVNNEQFF. The DNA for the CDR3 is TGCGCCAGCGCCAGGGCTGTGAACAATGAGCAGTTCTTC.

The chain has TRBV7-2 and TRBJ2-1; D unresolved. The germline CDR1 and CDR2 sequences are SGHTA and FQGNSA. This CDR3 region has 12 residues. V lost 5 bases, J lost 5 bases, and 7 bases lay in between. The CDR3 region is CASSLSNNEQFF. DNA of the CDR3: TGTGCCAGCAGCCTTAGTAACAATGAGCAGTTCTTC. The whole variable domain, remainder taken from reference TRBV7-2 and TRBJ2-1, is GAGVSQSPSNKVTEKGKDVELRCDPISGHTALYWYRQSLGQGLEFLIYFQGNSAPDKSGLPSDRFSAERTGGSVSTLTIQRTQQEDSAVYLCASSLSNNEQFFGPGTRLTVL.

The chain joins TRBV5-6 to TRBJ2-3; weak D call: TRBD2 (6 bases). V lost 2 bases and J lost 0, with 10 bases in between. The CDR3 runs to 15 residues. Germline V lookup: CDR1 SGHDT, CDR2 YYEEEE. The CDR3, as DNA: TGTGCCAGCAGCTTCCGAAGCGGGAGCACAGATACGCAGTATTTT. Amino acid sequence: CASSFRSGSTDTQYF.

V gene TRBV19 combines with J gene TRBJ2-6; D not resolved. V lost 6 bases and J 1 base, leaving 13 bases between the germline ends. The CDR3 extends over 16 amino acids. CDR1 and CDR2 (germline): LNHDA, SQIVND (reference sequence). The CDR3 DNA sequence: TGTGCCAGTAGCACCCCCGGTAGGTCTGGGGCCAACGTCCTGACTTTC. It is translated as CASSTPGRSGANVLTF.

This chain uses TRBV6-6 with TRBJ1-2; 7 nucleotides align to TRBD1. The CDR3 runs 14 residues. From germline, CDR1 is MNHNY and CDR2 SVGAGI (reference sequence). V dropped 4 bases and J dropped 5; count of bases not matched to a gene: 7. DNA for the CDR3: TGTGCCAGCAGTTGGATGGGCAGGGGGTATGGCTACACCTTC. This gives the protein CASSWMGRGYGYTF.

In its sample, this clone was seen a few times. The chain has TRBV5-1 and TRBJ2-2; TRBD1 or TRBD2 may be the D gene (5 bases each). The germline gives CDR1 SGHRS, CDR2 YFSETQ. With 5 bases removed from V and 6 bases from J, the gap between germline ends came to 20 bases. This CDR3 comprises 16 residues. The CDR3 spells CASRTPGGGSSGELFF. Written as DNA, the CDR3 is TGCGCCAGCAGGACCCCCGGTGGGGGAAGTTCCGGGGAGCTGTTTTTT.

The chain has TRBV5-1 and TRBJ2-1; D could derive from TRBD1 or TRBD2 (6 bases each). The CDR3 contains 14 residues. Germline loops: CDR1 SGHRS, CDR2 YFSETQ. V was pared by 5 bases and J by 2 bases, with 11 bases between. The CDR3 loop is CASSVGGPYNEQFF. Written as DNA, the CDR3 is TGCGCCAGCAGTGTTGGGGGGCCCTACAATGAGCAGTTCTTC. Full variable domain (remainder filled in from reference TRBV5-1 and TRBJ2-1): KAGVTQTPRYLIKTRGQQVTLSCSPISGHRSVSWYQQTPGQGLQFLFEYFSETQRNKGNFPGRFSGRQFSNSRSEMNVSTLELGDSALYLCASSVGGPYNEQFFGPGTRLTVL.

The chain recombines TRBV16 with TRBJ1-2, with TRBD1 matching over 11 bases. From germline, CDR1 is KGHSY and CDR2 FQNENV. The CDR3 covers 17 residues. With 4 bases clipped from V and 0 bases from J, the junction kept 7 bases outside the gene matches. CDR3 in DNA: TGTGCCAGCAGCCGTGGACAGGGGGCCGTTTCTAACTATGGCTACACCTTC. Its translation: CASSRGQGAVSNYGYTF.

With respect to this clone: At one of its ends the junction is not consistent with the germline gene, which may arise from a read error. This chain joins TRBV18 and TRBJ2-5; no clear D gene. Germline lookup yields CDR1 KGHSH and CDR2 LQKENI. CDR3 length: 13 residues. The chain's CDR3 is CASSFGAQETRYF. The CDR3 nucleotides read TGTGCCAGCTCATTCGGTGCCCAAGAGACCCGGTACTTC.

The chain uses TRBV19 and TRBJ1-4; D gene ambiguous. CDR3 length: 16 residues. The V end was cut by 3 bases, the J end by 0 bases, with 11 bases between. Germline CDR1 reads LNHDA; CDR2 reads SQIVND (reference sequence). Here the CDR3 reads CASSIQPVATNEKLFF. Here the CDR3 DNA reads TGTGCCAGTAGTATCCAGCCCGTTGCAACTAATGAAAAACTGTTTTTT.

The V call is TRBV27, the J call TRBJ2-3; D unresolved. The ends were cut back, 6 bases at V and 4 bases at J, with 11 bases in the middle. CDR1 and CDR2 (germline): MNHEY, SMNVEV (reference sequence). This CDR3 is built from 13 residues. CDR3 sequence: CASRRSGADTQYF. DNA of the CDR3: TGTGCCAGCAGGAGAAGTGGTGCAGATACGCAGTATTTT.

The V call is TRBV4-2, the J call TRBJ1-2; a possible D gene is TRBD1 (6 bases). The CDR3 is made up of 15 amino acids. V shed 0 bases and J shed 3 bases, with 11 bases lying between them. Germline V CDR1 and CDR2: LGHNA, YNFKEQ. The CDR3, as DNA: TGTGCCAGCAGCCAAGATCAGGGGAAGGACTATGGCTACACCTTC. It translates to CASSQDQGKDYGYTF.

This clone was found a few times. The rearrangement links TRBV7-2 to TRBJ2-5; TRBD2 aligns across 8 bases. CDR3 size: 15 residues. Unmatched junction bases numbered 4, after V lost 3 bases and J lost 1 base. Per germline, CDR1 SGHTA and CDR2 FQGNSA. As DNA, the CDR3 is TGTGCCAGCAGCTTTTTGGGACTAGTCCAAGAGACCCAGTACTTC. Translating gives CASSFLGLVQETQYF.

The chain's CDR3 is CAISESASGTDTQYF. In DNA, the CDR3 is TGTGCCATCAGTGAGTCGGCTAGCGGCACAGATACGCAGTATTTT. The chain is built from TRBV10-3 and TRBJ2-3; D may be TRBD2 (6 bases). With 0 bases removed from V and 1 base from J, the gap between germline ends came to 8 bases. Germline V gene sequence: CDR1 ENHRY, CDR2 SYGVKD. The CDR3 loop spans 15 amino acids.

The table lists this clone with a few counts. V gene TRBV18 combines with J gene TRBJ2-1; TRBD1 aligns across 12 bases. The germline V gene has CDR1 KGHSH and CDR2 LQKENI. V shed 6 bases and J 9 bases; nucleotides not matched to a gene: 9. This CDR3 comprises 15 residues. The CDR3 DNA reads TGTGCCAGCTCTACCGGGACAGGGGGCGGCGGTGAGCAGTTCTTC. Amino acid sequence: CASSTGTGGGGEQFF.

The rearrangement uses TRBV10-3 and TRBJ2-4; D may be TRBD1 (5 bases). Trimming removed 0 bases at V and 1 base at J, with 10 bases between. The CDR3 has 16 residues. CDR1 and CDR2 from the germline V gene are ENHRY and SYGVKD. In DNA form, the CDR3 reads TGTGCCATCAGTGAGTCGGGGCAAGCGGCCAAAAACATTCAGTACTTC. Protein sequence: CAISESGQAAKNIQYF.